This T cell receptor (beta chain) comes out of a study of persistence of HIV-infected CD4 T cells. Turning to the study itself: Multiple blood draws of up to 180 mL, except two donors with single leukapheresis.

A note on this clone: Its antigen is currently unknown.

This was the immunoSEQ version 4 assay in survey mode. Assay: immunoSEQ multiplex PCR; the TCRdb copy retains only in-frame clones and omits some. The data contain some 13,000 clones, around 68% of them singletons. Stimulation used approximately 10 ug/mL lysate from CMV-infected fibroblasts. Responding CD4+ T cells were sorted by upregulation of both CD40 ligand and CD69. This CDR3 has 12 amino acids. Germline V CDR1 and CDR2: MGHDK, SYGVNS. The V gene lost 6 bases and the J gene lost 4 bases, with 9 bases spanning the gap. Sequenced material: CD4+ T cells sorted from PBMCs after approximately 18-hour stimulation, taken from a patient who received antiretroviral therapy. The source is an adult man with HIV who was CMV-seropositive. The gene calls are TRBV25-1 and TRBJ1-2; D not certain. The CDR3 bases are TGTGCCAGCAGGAGGGATGGCTATGGCTACACCTTC. Residues: CASRRDGYGYTF.